The subject of this entry is one T cell receptor (beta chain). Its antigen is not identified. From germline, CDR1 is SGHDT and CDR2 YYEEEE. Trimming stripped 4 bases from V and 0 bases from J, with 11 bases between. The CDR3 runs to 14 residues. The entry originates in a study of human T cells and chemical hapten exposure. In TCRdb, the RACE reads were re-called with MiXCR into one record per CDR3 protein. The data contain under 120,000 distinct CDR3 sequences, approximately 9.9% of them singletons. Findings and limits, study-wide: While controls formed fewer of them, expanded TCRs formed significantly more large CDR3 similarity clusters.

The sample's time point: patch test 1, 2 weeks after DPC sensitization. The treatment denotes: therapeutic diphenylcyclopropenone sensitization with weekly scalp DPC. The sample was whole blood, taken in connection with sensitization to the hapten diphenylcyclopropenone (DPC). The TCR was taken from a woman aged 40 to 50 with alopecia areata. Some clones in this sample may be carry-over from other donors' samples. The chain links TRBV5-6 to TRBJ2-7; D tentatively fits TRBD1 or TRBD2 (5 bases each). The CDR3: CASSPWGSSYEQYF. The DNA for the CDR3 is TGTGCCAGCAGCCCCTGGGGGTCCTCCTACGAGCAGTACTTC.